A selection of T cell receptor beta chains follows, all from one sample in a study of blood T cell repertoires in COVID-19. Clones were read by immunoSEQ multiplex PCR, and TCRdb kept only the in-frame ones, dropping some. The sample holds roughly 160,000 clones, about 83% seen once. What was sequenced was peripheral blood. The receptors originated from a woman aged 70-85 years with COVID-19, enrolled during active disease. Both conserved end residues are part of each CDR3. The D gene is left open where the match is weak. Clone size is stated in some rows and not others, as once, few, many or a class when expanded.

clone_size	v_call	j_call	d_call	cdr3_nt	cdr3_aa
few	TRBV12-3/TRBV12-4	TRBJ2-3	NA	TGTGCCAGCAGGGGGGCGGGCACAGATACGCAGTATTTT	CASRGAGTDTQYF
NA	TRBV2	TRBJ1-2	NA	TGTGCCAGCAGTGAGAACCGGGCCTCCGGGGAGGGCTACACCTTC	CASSENRASGEGYTF
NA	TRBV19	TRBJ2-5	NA	TGTGCCAGTAGTATCAGGTCAGGGGATGAGACCCAGTACTTC	CASSIRSGDETQYF
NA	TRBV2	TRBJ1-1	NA	TGTGCCAGCAGGACACCCAGGGTGACTGAAGCTTTCTTT	CASRTPRVTEAFF
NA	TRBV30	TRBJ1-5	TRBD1	TGTGCCTGGAGTGTACCCCATACAGGGGGCATCGGTCAGCCCCAGCATTTT	CAWSVPHTGGIGQPQHF
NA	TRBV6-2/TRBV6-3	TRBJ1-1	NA	TGTGCCAGCAGTTACTCAGGGGGTTATGAAGCTTTCTTT	CASSYSGGYEAFF
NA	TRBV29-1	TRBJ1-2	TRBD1	TGCAGCGTTGAGGGACAGGTCTATGGCTACACCTTC	CSVEGQVYGYTF
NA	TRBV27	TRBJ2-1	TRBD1	TGTGCCAGCAGTCCTTCGGGACAGGGAAGCTCCTACAATGAGCAGTTCTTC	CASSPSGQGSSYNEQFF
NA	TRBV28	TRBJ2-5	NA	TGTGCCAGCAGTCCGCTGCGCGGGGTTGAGGAGACCCAGTACTTC	CASSPLRGVEETQYF
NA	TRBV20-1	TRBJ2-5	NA	TGCAGTGCTAGTGGGTATTCGGGAGAGACCCAGTACTTC	CSASGYSGETQYF
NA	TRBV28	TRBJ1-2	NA	TGTGCCAGCAGCGCGATCACAGGTTACTATGGCTACACCTTC	CASSAITGYYGYTF
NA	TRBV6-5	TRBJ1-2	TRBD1	TGTGCCAGCAGAAGCCGGGACAGGGTCCAGCCCTACACCTTC	CASRSRDRVQPYTF